This T cell receptor beta chain stems from a study of shared clonotypes between healthy human individuals. Overall study findings and caveats: Among non-shared clonotypes, generation probabilities were lower than among those shared by all four donors.

Details on this clone: Its antigen is as yet unknown.

This CDR3 has 14 amino acids. Germline V lookup: CDR1 MDHEN, CDR2 SYDVKM. V lost 9 bases and J lost 5, with 19 bases in between. Libraries were prepared by immunoSEQ multiplex PCR; TCRdb keeps only in-frame clonotypes and omits some of them. Of about 2.3 million clones in the sample, under 95% were seen once. Sequencing input: naive CD4+ T cells from PBMCs. As for subset: CD45RA+ positively selected. The source of this sequence is a man in his late teens or twenties in good health. Some clones in this sample may be carry-over from other donors' samples. The rearrangement joins TRBV28 to TRBJ2-5; tentatively, D is TRBD1 (6 bases). The CDR3 region is CASSDRKTVETQYF. CDR3 nucleotide sequence: TGTGCCAGTTCAGACAGGAAGACCGTCGAGACCCAGTACTTC.